The T cell receptor beta chain described here comes from a study of CD8+ T cells in alopecia areata. On the study more broadly: The duration of tofacitinib was 6 to 18 months, with 6 months off drug afterward.

The CDR3 length is 13 residues. V dropped 0 bases and J dropped 10; count of bases not matched to a gene: 5. The germline V gene encodes CDR1 LNHNV and CDR2 YYDKDF (reference sequence). This clone was found a few times. Following extraction, RNA underwent reverse transcription to cDNA, which served as the sequencing template. Sequencing was performed with immunoSEQ multiplex PCR; in TCRdb, only in-frame clones are kept and a portion is missing. The sample lists hundreds of thousands of clones, 35% to 45% occurring once. The treatment was: oral pan-JAK inhibitor, 5-10 mg twice daily. Sequencing was performed on CD4+ T cells sorted from blood, taken at roughly week 30, from a patient treated with tofacitinib. This receptor was taken from a human donor with alopecia areata. The rearrangement joins TRBV15 to TRBJ1-1, with TRBD1 identical over 7 bases. The CDR3 coding sequence is TGTGCCACCAGCAGAGATAAGGGGGCGAGAGCTTTCTTT. Translated: CATSRDKGARAFF.